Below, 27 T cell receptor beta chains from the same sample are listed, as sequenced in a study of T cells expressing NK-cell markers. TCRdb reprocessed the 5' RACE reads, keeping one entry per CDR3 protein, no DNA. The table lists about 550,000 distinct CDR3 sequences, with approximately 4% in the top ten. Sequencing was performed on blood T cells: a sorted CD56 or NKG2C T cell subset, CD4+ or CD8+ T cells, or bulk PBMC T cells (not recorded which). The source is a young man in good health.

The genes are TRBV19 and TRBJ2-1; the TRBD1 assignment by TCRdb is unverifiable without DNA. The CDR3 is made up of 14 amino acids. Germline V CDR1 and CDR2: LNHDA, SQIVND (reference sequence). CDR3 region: CASVDRGQGNEQFF.

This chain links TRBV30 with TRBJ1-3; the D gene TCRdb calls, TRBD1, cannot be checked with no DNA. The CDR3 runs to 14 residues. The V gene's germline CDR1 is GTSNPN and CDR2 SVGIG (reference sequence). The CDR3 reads CAMTAVDSGNTIYF.

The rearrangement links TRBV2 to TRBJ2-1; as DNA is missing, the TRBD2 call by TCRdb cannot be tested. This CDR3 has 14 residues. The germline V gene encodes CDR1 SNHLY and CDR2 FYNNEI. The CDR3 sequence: CASNPGLDYNEQFF.

The CDR3 protein is CASSFLTEQETQYF. The chain joins TRBV7-2 to TRBJ2-5. CDR1 and CDR2 from the germline V gene are SGHTA and FQGNSA. This CDR3 is 14 amino acids long. The whole variable domain, remainder taken from reference TRBV7-2 and TRBJ2-5, is GAGVSQSPSNKVTEKGKDVELRCDPISGHTALYWYRQSLGQGLEFLIYFQGNSAPDKSGLPSDRFSAERTGGSVSTLTIQRTQQEDSAVYLCASSFLTEQETQYFGPGTRLLVL.

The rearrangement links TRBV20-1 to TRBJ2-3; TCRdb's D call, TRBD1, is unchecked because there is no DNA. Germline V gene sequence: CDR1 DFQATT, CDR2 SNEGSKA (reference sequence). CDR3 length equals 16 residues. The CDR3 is CSARGGPEASTDTQYF.

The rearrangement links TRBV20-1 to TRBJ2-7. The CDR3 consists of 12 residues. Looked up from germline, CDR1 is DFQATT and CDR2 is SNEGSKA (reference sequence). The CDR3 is CSASDRSYEQYF.

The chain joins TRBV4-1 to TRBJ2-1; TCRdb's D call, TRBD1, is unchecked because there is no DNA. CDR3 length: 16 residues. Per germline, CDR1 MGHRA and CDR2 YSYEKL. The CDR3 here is CASSQVQGGSYNEQFF.

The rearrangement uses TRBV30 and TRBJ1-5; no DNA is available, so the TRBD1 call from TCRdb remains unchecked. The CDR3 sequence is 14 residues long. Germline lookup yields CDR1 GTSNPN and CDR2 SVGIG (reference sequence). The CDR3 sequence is CASDGQGSNQPQHF.

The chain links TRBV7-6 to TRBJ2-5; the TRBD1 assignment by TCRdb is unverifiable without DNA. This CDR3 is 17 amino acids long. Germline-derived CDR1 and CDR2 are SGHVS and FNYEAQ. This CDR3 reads CASSLAGTGEWGGVQYF.

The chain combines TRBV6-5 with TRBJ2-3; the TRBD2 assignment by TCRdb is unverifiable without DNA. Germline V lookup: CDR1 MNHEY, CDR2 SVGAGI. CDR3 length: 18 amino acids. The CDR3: CASSYFGASGFREITQYF.

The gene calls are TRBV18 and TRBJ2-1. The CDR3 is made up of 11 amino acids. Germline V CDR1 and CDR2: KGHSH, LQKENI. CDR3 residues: CASSPENEQFF.

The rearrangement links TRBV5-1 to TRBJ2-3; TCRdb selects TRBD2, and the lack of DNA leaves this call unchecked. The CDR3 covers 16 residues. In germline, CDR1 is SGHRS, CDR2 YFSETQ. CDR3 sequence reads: CASSEKTSGSTDTQYF.

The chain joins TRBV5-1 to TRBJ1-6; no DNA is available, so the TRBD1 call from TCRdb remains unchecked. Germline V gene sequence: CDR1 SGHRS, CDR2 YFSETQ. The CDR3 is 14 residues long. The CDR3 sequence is CASSGAGVSSPLHF. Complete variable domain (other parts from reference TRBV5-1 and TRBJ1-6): KAGVTQTPRYLIKTRGQQVTLSCSPISGHRSVSWYQQTPGQGLQFLFEYFSETQRNKGNFPGRFSGRQFSNSRSEMNVSTLELGDSALYLCASSGAGVSSPLHFGNGTRLTVT.

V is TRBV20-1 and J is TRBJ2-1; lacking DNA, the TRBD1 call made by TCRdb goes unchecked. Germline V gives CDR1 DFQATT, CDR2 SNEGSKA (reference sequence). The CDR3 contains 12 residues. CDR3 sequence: CSASYPGIEQFF.

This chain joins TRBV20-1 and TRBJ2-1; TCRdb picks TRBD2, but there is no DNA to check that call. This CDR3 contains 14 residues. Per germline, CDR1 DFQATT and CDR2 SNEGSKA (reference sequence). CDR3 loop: CSAPYGGSMGEQFF.

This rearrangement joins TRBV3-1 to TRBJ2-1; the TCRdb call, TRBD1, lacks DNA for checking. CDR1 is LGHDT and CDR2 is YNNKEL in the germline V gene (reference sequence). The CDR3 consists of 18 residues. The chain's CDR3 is CASSQRFVPGTGRNEQFF.

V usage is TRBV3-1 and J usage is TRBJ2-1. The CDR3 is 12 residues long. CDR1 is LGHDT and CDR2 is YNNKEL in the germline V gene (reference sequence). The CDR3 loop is CASSQGGPEQFF.

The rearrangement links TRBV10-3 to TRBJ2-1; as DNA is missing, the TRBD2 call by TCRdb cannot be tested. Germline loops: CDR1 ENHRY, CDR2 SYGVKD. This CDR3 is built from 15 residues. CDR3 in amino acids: CAISEFQGGTDEQFF.

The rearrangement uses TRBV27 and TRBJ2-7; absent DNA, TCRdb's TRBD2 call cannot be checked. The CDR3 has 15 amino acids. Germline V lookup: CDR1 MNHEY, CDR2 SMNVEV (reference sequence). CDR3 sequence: CASSLGDGFLYEQYF.

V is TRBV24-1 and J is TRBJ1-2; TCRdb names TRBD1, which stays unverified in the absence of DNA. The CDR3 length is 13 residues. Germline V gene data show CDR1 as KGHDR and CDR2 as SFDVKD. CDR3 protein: CATSDAGGRGYTF.

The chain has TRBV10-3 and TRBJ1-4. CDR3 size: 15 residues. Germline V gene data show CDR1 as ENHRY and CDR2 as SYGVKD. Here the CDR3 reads CAISGTGPLEGKLFF.

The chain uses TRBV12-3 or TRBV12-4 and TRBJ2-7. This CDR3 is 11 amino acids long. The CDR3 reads CASASPYEQYF.

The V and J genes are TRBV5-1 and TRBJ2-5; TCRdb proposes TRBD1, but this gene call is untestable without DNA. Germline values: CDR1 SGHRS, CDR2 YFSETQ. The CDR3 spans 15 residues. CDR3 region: CASSLGRGSLETQYF.

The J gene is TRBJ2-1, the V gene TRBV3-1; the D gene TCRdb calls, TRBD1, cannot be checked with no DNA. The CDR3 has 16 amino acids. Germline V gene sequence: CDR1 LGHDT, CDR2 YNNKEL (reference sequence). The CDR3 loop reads CASSHVRGGTYNEQFF.

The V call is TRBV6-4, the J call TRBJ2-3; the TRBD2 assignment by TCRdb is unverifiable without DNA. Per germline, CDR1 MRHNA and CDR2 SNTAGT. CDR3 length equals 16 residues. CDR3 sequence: CASSRSLGRAGDTQYF.

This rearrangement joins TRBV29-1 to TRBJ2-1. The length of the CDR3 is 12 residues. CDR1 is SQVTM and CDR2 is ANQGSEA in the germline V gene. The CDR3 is CSVDLSWNEQFF.

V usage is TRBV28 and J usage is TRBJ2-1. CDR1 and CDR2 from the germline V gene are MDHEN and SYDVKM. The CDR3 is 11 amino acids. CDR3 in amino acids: CASSAKRKQFF. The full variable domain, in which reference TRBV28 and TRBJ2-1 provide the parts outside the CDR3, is DVKVTQSSRYLVKRTGEKVFLECVQDMDHENMFWYRQDPGLGLRLIYFSYDVKMKEKGDIPEGYSVSREKKERFSLILESASTNQTSMYLCASSAKRKQFFGPGTRLTVL.